One TCR beta chain is described in this entry. A J-beta primer mix and a sample-barcoded 5' primer were used in a second PCR of about 6 to 12 cycles. Via MiXCR, TCRdb re-called the 5' RACE reads, giving one row per CDR3 protein. The data show more than 550,000 distinct CDR3 sequences, 22% seen once. The CDR3 has 16 amino acids. The V and J ends lost 1 base and 5 bases, in that order; junction bases with no gene match: 9. Germline CDR1 reads SGHVS; CDR2 reads FQNEAQ. These data come from a study of blood T cells in healthy people across ages. The sample consisted of blood. The clonotype was recovered from a man between 65 and 80 years old in good health. This sequence joins TRBV7-8 and TRBJ1-1; TRBD1 agrees at 8 bases. CDR3 residues: CASSLEPGGWGTEAFF. CDR3 coding DNA: TGTGCCAGCAGCTTAGAACCAGGGGGCTGGGGAACTGAAGCTTTCTTT.